Following are 7 T cell receptor beta chains from one sample sequenced in a study of cytomegalovirus exposure and HLA in healthy donors. Assay: immunoSEQ multiplex PCR; the TCRdb copy retains only in-frame clones and omits some. Here the sample spans tens of thousands of clones, about 93% being singletons. The sample was PBMCs. Receptors originate from a man aged 18 to 35 in good health and CMV-seronegative.

The rearrangement links TRBV28 to TRBJ2-7, with TRBD2 identical over 7 bases. Germline CDR1 is MDHEN and CDR2 is SYDVKM. The CDR3 is 17 amino acids. V shed 6 bases and J 0 bases; nucleotides not matched to a gene: 14. This chain's CDR3 is CASSPEREGGRSYEQYF. DNA for the CDR3: TGTGCCAGCAGCCCAGAGAGGGAGGGAGGACGCTCCTACGAGCAGTACTTC.

J is TRBJ2-7 and V is TRBV28; TRBD2 agrees at 15 bases. This CDR3 is 18 amino acids long. CDR1 and CDR2 (germline): MDHEN, SYDVKM. J was trimmed by 7 bases and V by 5 bases; bases with no gene match: 15. The CDR3 DNA reads as TGTGCCAGCAGTCCCGGGACTAGCGGGAGGACTCCGTTAGGGGAGCAGTACTTC. It is translated as CASSPGTSGRTPLGEQYF. Full variable domain (rest looked up from reference TRBV28 and TRBJ2-7): DVKVTQSSRYLVKRTGEKVFLECVQDMDHENMFWYRQDPGLGLRLIYFSYDVKMKEKGDIPEGYSVSREKKERFSLILESASTNQTSMYLCASSPGTSGRTPLGEQYFGPGTRLTVT.

The chain couples TRBV9 to TRBJ2-3; 7 bases map to TRBD1. The junction had 11 bases not matched to a gene; V was cut back by 3 bases and J by 4 bases. This CDR3 is built from 16 residues. The V gene's germline CDR1 is SGDLS and CDR2 YYNGEE. The CDR3 here is CASSERGRSIADTQYF. Here the CDR3 DNA reads TGTGCCAGCAGCGAGAGGGGGCGGAGTATCGCAGATACGCAGTATTTT.

V is TRBV6-5 and J is TRBJ2-1; 11 bases line up with TRBD2. CDR1 and CDR2 (germline): MNHEY, SVGAGI. This CDR3 is built from 14 residues. After removal of 4 bases from V and 8 bases from J, the junction contained 4 bases not matched to a gene. CDR3 in amino acids: CASSSFSGRDEQFF. The CDR3 DNA is TGTGCCAGCAGTTCTTTTAGCGGGAGGGATGAGCAGTTCTTC.

Here the CDR3 reads CASSWSSGQDNEQFF. Here the CDR3 DNA reads TGTGCCAGCAGCTGGTCAAGCGGCCAGGACAATGAGCAGTTCTTC. The chain combines TRBV7-8 with TRBJ2-1; a weak D match, TRBD2 (5 bases). The V end was cut by 4 bases, the J end by 5 bases, with 15 bases between. CDR1 is SGHVS, CDR2 FQNEAQ, per germline. The CDR3 is 15 residues long.

The chain couples TRBV19 to TRBJ1-1; D is undetermined. Trimming stripped 8 bases from V and 4 bases from J, with 17 bases between. From germline, CDR1 is LNHDA and CDR2 SQIVND (reference sequence). The CDR3 has 14 residues. DNA for the CDR3: TGTGCCAGTCCGAGGGCCTGGGCGGGCACTGAAGCTTTCTTT. Amino acid sequence: CASPRAWAGTEAFF. The entire variable domain, with the rest obtained from reference TRBV19 and TRBJ1-1, is as follows: DGGITQSPKYLFRKEGQNVTLSCEQNLNHDAMYWYRQDPGQGLRLIYYSQIVNDFQKGDIAEGYSVSREKKESFPLTVTSAQKNPTAFYLCASPRAWAGTEAFFGQGTRLTVV.

The rearrangement links TRBV5-8 to TRBJ1-1; TRBD1 matches at 7 bases. The CDR3 covers 18 residues. J gave up 11 bases and V 2 bases, and 24 bases lay outside the gene matches. CDR1 is SGHTS, CDR2 YDEGEE, per germline. In nucleotides, the CDR3 is TGTGCCAGCAGCTTTTGCCGCCTCTTCGACAGGGTCCCCGGGAATGCTTTCTTT. Translating it yields CASSFCRLFDRVPGNAFF.